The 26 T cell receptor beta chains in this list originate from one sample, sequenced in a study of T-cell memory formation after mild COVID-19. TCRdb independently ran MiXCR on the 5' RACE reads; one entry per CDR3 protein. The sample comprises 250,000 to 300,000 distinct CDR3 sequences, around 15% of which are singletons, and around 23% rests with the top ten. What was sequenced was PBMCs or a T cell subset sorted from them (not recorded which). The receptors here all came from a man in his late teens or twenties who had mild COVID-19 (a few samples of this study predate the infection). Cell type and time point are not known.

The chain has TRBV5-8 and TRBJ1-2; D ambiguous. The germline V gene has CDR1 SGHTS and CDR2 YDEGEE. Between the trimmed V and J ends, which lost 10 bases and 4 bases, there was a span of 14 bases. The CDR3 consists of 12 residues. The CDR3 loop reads CAPLVKGYGYTF. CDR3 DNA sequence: TGTGCCCCCTTGGTAAAGGGCTATGGCTACACCTTC. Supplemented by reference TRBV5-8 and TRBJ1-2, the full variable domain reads EAGVTQSPTHLIKTRGQQATLRCSPISGHTSVYWYQQALGLGLQFLLWYDEGEERNRGNFPPRFSGRQFPNYSSELNVNALELEDSALYLCAPLVKGYGYTFGSGTRLTVV.

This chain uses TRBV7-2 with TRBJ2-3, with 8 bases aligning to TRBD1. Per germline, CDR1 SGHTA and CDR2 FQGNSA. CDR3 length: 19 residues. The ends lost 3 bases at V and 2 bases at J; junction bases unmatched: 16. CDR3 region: CASSLRGTGLSVHTDTQYF. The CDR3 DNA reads TGTGCCAGCAGCTTGAGGGGGACAGGCCTTTCAGTCCACACAGATACGCAGTATTTT. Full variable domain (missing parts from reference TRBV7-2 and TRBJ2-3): GAGVSQSPSNKVTEKGKDVELRCDPISGHTALYWYRQSLGQGLEFLIYFQGNSAPDKSGLPSDRFSAERTGGSVSTLTIQRTQQEDSAVYLCASSLRGTGLSVHTDTQYFGPGTRLTVL.

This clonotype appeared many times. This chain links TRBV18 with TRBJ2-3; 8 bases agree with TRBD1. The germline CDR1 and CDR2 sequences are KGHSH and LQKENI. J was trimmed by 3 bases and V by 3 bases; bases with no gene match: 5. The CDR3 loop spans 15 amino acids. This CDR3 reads CASSPAGQGTDTQYF. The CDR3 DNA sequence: TGTGCCAGCTCACCCGCCGGACAGGGAACAGATACGCAGTATTTT.

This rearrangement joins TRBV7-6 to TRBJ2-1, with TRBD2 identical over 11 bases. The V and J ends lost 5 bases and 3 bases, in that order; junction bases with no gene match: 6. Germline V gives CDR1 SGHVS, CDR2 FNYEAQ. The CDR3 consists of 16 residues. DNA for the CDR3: TGTGCCAGCAGCCCACTAGCGGGGGCGTTCTACAATGAGCAGTTCTTC. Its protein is CASSPLAGAFYNEQFF. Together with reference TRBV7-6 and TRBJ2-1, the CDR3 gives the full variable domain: GAGVSQSPRYKVTKRGQDVALRCDPISGHVSLYWYRQALGQGPEFLTYFNYEAQQDKSGLPNDRFSAERPEGSISTLTIQRTEQRDSAMYRCASSPLAGAFYNEQFFGPGTRLTVL.

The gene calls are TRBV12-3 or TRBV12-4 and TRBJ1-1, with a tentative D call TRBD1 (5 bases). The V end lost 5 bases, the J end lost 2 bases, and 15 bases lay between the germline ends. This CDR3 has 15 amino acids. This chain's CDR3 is CASSDDSIVNTEAFF. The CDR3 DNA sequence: TGTGCCAGCAGTGACGACAGTATCGTTAACACTGAAGCTTTCTTT.

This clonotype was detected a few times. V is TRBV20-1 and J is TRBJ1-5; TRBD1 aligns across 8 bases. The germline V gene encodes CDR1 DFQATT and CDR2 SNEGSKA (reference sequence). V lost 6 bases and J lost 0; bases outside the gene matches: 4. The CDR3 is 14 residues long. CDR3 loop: CSARQGASNQPQHF. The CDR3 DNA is TGCAGTGCCCGGCAGGGGGCTAGCAATCAGCCCCAGCATTTT.

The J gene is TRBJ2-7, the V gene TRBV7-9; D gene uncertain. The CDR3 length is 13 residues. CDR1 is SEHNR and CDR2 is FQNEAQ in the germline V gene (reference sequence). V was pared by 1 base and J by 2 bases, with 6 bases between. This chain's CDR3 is CASSLVGPYEQYF. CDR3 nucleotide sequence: TGTGCCAGCAGCTTAGTGGGCCCCTACGAGCAGTACTTC. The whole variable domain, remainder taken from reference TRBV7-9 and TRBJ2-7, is DTGVSQNPRHKITKRGQNVTFRCDPISEHNRLYWYRQTLGQGPEFLTYFQNEAQLEKSRLLSDRFSAERPKGSFSTLEIQRTEQGDSAMYLCASSLVGPYEQYFGPGTRLTVT.

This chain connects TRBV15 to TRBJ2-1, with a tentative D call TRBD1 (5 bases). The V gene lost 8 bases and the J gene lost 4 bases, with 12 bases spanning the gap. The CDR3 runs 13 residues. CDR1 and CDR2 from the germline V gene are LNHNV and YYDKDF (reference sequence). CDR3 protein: CATAQGNYNEQFF. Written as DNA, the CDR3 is TGTGCCACCGCGCAGGGAAATTACAATGAGCAGTTCTTC.

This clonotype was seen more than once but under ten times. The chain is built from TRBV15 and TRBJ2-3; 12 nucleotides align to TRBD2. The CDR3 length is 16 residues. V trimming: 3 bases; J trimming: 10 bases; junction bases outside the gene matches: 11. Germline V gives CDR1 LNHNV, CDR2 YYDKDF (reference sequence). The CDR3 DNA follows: TGTGCCACCAGCAGGCTGACTAGCGGGGGCGCAGGGGCGCAGTATTTT. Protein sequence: CATSRLTSGGAGAQYF. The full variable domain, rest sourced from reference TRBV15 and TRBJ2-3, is DAMVIQNPRYQVTQFGKPVTLSCSQTLNHNVMYWYQQKSSQAPKLLFHYYDKDFNNEADTPDNFQSRRPNTSFCFLDIRSPGLGDTAMYLCATSRLTSGGAGAQYFGPGTRLTVL.

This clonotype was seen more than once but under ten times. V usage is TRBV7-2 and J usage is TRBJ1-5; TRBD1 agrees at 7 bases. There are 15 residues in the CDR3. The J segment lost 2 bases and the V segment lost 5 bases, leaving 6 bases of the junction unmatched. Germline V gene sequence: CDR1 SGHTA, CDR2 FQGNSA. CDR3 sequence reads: CASSRGQVGNQPQHF. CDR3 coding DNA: TGTGCCAGCAGCCGAGGACAGGTTGGCAATCAGCCCCAGCATTTT. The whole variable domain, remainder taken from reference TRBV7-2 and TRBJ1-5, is GAGVSQSPSNKVTEKGKDVELRCDPISGHTALYWYRQSLGQGLEFLIYFQGNSAPDKSGLPSDRFSAERTGGSVSTLTIQRTQQEDSAVYLCASSRGQVGNQPQHFGDGTRLSIL.

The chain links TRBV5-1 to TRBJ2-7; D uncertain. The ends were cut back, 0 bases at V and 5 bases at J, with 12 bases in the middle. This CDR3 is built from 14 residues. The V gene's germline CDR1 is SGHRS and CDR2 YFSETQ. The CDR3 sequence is CASSLVLGADEQYF. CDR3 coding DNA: TGCGCCAGCAGCTTGGTATTGGGTGCCGACGAGCAGTACTTC. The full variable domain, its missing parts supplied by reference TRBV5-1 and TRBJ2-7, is KAGVTQTPRYLIKTRGQQVTLSCSPISGHRSVSWYQQTPGQGLQFLFEYFSETQRNKGNFPGRFSGRQFSNSRSEMNVSTLELGDSALYLCASSLVLGADEQYFGPGTRLTVT.

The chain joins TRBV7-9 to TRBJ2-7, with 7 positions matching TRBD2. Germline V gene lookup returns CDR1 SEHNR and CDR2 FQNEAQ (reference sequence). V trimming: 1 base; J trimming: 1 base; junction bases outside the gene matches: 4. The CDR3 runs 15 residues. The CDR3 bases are TGTGCCAGCAGCTTAGGTCGGGGGGAGTCCTACGAGCAGTACGTC. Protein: CASSLGRGESYEQYV.

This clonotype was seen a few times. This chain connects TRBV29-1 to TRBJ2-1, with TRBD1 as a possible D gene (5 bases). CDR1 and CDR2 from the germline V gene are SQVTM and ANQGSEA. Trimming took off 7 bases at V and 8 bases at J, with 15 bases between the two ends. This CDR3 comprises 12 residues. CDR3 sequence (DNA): TGCAGCGCCCGGGTAGGGGTGGATGAGCAGTTCTTC. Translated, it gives CSARVGVDEQFF.

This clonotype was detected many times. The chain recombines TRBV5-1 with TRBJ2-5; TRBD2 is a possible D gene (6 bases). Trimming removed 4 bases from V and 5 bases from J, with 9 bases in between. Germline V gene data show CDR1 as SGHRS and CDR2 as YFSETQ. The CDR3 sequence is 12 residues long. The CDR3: CASSPGVETQYF. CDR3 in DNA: TGCGCCAGCAGCCCGGGGGTGGAGACCCAGTACTTC.

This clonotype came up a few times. For the CDR3, the DNA is TGTGCCAGCAGCAAAGTTCGAGGACGGACGTACGAGCAGTACGTC. Amino acid sequence: CASSKVRGRTYEQYV. The J gene is TRBJ2-7, the V gene TRBV21-1. TRBV21-1 is classified as a pseudogene. The CDR3 contains 15 residues.

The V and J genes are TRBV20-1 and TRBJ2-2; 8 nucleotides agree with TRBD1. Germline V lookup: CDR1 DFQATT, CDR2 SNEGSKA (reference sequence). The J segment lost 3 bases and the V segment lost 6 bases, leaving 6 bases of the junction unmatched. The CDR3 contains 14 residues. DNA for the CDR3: TGCAGTGCCACGGACAGGGAGGACACCGGGGAGCTGTTTTTT. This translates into CSATDREDTGELFF.

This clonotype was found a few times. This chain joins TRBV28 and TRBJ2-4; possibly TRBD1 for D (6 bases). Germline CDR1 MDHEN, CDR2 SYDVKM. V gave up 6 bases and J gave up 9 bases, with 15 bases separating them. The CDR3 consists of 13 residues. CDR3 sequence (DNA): TGTGCCAGCAGAACTACCACAGGGTTCATTCAGTACTTC. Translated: CASRTTTGFIQYF.

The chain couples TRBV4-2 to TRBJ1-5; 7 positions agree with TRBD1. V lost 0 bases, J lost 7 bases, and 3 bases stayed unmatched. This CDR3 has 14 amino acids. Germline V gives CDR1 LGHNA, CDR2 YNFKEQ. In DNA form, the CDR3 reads TGTGCCAGCAGCCAAGACGGGACAGCCCAGCCCCAGCATTTT. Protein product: CASSQDGTAQPQHF.

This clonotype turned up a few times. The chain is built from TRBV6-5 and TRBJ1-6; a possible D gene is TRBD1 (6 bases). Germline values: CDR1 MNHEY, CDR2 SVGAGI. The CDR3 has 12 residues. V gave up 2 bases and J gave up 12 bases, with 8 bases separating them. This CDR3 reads CASSYGGGPLHF. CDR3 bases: TGTGCCAGCAGTTACGGGGGCGGACCCCTCCACTTT.

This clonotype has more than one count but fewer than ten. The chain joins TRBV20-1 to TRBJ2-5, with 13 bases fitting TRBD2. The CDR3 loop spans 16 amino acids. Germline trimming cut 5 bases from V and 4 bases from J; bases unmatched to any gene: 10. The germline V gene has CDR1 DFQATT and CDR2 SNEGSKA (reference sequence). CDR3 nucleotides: TGCAGTGCTCCCCCACTAGCGGGGGGGCGTAGAGAGACCCAGTACTTC. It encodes CSAPPLAGGRRETQYF.

The CDR3 coding sequence is TGCAGTGCTAGAGATATCCGCAGCCAGTCTAATTCACCCCTCCACTTT. This sequence encodes CSARDIRSQSNSPLHF. This rearrangement joins TRBV20-1 to TRBJ1-6; the D is unclear. There are 16 residues in the CDR3. V was cut by 0 bases and J by 6 bases, with 15 bases left in between. Germline CDR1 and CDR2: DFQATT and SNEGSKA (reference sequence).

CDR3 loop: CASSVDGALYEQYF. The CDR3 nucleotides are TGTGCCAGCAGCGTAGACGGAGCTTTATACGAGCAGTACTTC. This chain links TRBV9 with TRBJ2-7; D ambiguous. V was pared by 0 bases and J by 4 bases, with 11 bases between. The CDR3 has 14 amino acids. Per germline, CDR1 SGDLS and CDR2 YYNGEE.

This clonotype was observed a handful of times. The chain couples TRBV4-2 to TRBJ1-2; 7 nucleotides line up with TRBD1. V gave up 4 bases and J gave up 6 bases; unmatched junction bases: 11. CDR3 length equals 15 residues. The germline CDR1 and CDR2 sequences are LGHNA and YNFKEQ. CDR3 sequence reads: CASSRDRATRHGYTF. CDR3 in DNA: TGTGCCAGCAGCCGCGACAGGGCTACTCGCCATGGCTACACCTTC.

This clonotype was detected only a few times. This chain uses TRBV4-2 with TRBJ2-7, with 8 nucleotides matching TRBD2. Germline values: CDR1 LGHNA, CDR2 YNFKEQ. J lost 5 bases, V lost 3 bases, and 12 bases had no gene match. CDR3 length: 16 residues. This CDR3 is CASSQPTERGYHEQYF. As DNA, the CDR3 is TGTGCCAGCAGCCAGCCAACAGAGCGGGGGTACCACGAGCAGTACTTC.

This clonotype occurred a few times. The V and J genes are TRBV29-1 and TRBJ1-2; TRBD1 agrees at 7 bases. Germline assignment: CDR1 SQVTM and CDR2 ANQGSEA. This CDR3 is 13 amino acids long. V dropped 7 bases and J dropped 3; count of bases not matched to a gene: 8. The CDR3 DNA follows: TGCAGCGGATCGACAGGGATCGACTATGGCTACACCTTC. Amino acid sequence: CSGSTGIDYGYTF.

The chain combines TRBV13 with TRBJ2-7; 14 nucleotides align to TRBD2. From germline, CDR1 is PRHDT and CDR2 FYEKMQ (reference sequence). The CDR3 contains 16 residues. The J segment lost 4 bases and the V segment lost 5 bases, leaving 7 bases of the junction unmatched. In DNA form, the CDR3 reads TGTGCCAGCAGCCCCAGGACTAGCGGGGGGCAGTACGAGCAGTACTTC. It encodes CASSPRTSGGQYEQYF.